The entry below describes one T cell receptor (beta chain). No antigen is known for it. CDR1 and CDR2 from the germline V gene are MNHEY and SMNVEV (reference sequence). V dropped 4 bases and J dropped 4; count of bases not matched to a gene: 11. There are 16 residues in the CDR3. This specimen belongs to a study of T cell responses to AZD1222 COVID-19 vaccine. Study findings and constraints: Repertoires in all cases were sampled only once the peak T cell response had passed.

Sequencing was performed with immunoSEQ multiplex PCR; in TCRdb, only in-frame clones are kept and a portion is missing. The sample includes about 85,000 clones, more than 85% seen only once; the top ten take 8%. V usage is TRBV27 and J usage is TRBJ2-7; 9 nucleotides line up with TRBD1. Sequences were derived from peripheral blood, sampled 28 days after the second AZD1222 dose. The receptor was derived from an adult who received the AZD1222 COVID-19 vaccine. This chain's CDR3 is CASSWGRGQGPYEQYF. The CDR3 DNA is TGTGCCAGCAGTTGGGGCCGGGGACAGGGACCATACGAGCAGTACTTC.